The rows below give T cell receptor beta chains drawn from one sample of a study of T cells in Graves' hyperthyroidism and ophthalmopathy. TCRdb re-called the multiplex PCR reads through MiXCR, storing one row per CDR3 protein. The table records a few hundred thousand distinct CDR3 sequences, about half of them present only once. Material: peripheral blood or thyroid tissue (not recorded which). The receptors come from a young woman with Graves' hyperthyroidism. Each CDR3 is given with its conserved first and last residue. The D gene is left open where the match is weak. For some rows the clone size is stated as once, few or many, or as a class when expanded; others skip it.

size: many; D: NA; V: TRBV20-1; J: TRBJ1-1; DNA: TGCAGTGCTAGAGATCCGTCGGGCCGCACTGAAGCTTTCTTT; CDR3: CSARDPSGRTEAFF
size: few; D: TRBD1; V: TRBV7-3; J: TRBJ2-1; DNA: TGTGCCAGCAGCTTGGACAGGCACAATGAGCAGTTCTTC; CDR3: CASSLDRHNEQFF
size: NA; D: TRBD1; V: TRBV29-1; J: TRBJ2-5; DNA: TGCAGCGTAGCTGGACAGGGTGAAAAGACCCAGTACTTC; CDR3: CSVAGQGEKTQYF
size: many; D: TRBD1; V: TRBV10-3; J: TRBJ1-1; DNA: TGTGCCATCAGTGAAACCGACAGGGCCCCTGAAGCTTTCTTT; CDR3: CAISETDRAPEAFF
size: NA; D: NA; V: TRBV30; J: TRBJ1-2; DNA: TGTGCCTGGGGCAGCAACTATGGCTACACCTTC; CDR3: CAWGSNYGYTF
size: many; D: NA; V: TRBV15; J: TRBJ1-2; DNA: TGTGCCACCAGCAGAGTAGGAGGGTATGGCTACACCTTC; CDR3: CATSRVGGYGYTF
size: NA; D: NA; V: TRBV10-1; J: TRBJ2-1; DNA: TGCGCCAGCAGTGAGTTATCGGACTCCTACAATGAGCAGTTCTTC; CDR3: CASSELSDSYNEQFF
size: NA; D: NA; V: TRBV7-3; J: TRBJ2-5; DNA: TGTGCCAGCAGCTTCCACGCGGGACAGATCCAAGAGACCCAGTACTTC; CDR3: CASSFHAGQIQETQYF
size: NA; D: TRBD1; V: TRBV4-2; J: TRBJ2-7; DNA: TGTGCCAGCAGCCATGCTCGGACAGGGGCCGAGCAGTACTTC; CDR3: CASSHARTGAEQYF
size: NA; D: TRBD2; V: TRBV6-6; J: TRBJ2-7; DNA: TGTGCCATCAGTGAGAGGAGTAGGACTAGCGGGAGCGACGAGCAGTACTTC; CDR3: CAISERSRTSGSDEQYF
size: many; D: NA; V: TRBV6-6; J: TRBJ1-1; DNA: TGTGCCAGCTGCCAGGGGAGATCCGAAGCTTTCTTT; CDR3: CASCQGRSEAFF
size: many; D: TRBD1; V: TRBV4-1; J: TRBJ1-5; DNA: TGCGCCAGCAGCCACCAACTGGACAGGGGGAAGTATCAGCCCCAGCATTTT; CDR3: CASSHQLDRGKYQPQHF
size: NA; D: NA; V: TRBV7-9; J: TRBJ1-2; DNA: TGCGCCAGCACCCCGCAAGGGGGCTATGGCTACACCTTC; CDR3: CASTPQGGYGYTF
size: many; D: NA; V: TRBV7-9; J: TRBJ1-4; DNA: TGTGCCAGCAGCTTAGTAGACAGCGGGGCGGAAAAACTGTTTTTT; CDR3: CASSLVDSGAEKLFF
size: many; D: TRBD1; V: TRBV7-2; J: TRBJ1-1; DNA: TGTGCCAGCGCGGACAGGCTGGGCACTGAAGCTTTCTTT; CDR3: CASADRLGTEAFF
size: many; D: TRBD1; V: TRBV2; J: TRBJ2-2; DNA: TGTGCCAGCAGCGGACAGGTGAACACCGGGGAGCTGTTTTTT; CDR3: CASSGQVNTGELFF